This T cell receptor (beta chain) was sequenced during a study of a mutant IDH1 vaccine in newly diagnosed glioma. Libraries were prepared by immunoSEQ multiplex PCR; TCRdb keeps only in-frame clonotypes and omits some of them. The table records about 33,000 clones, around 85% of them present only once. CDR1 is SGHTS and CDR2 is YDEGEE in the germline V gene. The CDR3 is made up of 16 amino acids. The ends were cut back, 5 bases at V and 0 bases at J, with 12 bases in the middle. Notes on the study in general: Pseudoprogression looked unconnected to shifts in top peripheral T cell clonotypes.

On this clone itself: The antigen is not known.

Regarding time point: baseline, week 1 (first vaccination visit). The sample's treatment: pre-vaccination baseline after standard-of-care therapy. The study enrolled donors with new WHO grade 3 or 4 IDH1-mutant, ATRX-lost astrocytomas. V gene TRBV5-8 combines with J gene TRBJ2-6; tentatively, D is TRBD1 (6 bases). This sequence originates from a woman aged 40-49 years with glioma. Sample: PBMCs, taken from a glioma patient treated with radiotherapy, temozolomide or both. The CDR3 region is CASRPGHTSGANVLTF. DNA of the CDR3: TGTGCCAGCAGGCCGGGACACACCTCTGGGGCCAACGTCCTGACTTTC.